This T cell receptor beta chain stems from a study of shared clonotypes between healthy human individuals. Germline loops: CDR1 SGDLS, CDR2 YYNGEE. The germline V and J ends were trimmed by 2 bases and 5 bases, with 13 bases remaining between them. This CDR3 contains 14 residues. Here immunoSEQ multiplex PCR was the method, and the copy in TCRdb shows in-frame clones only, minus some. The table lists about 1.5 million clones, approximately 98% of them singletons. The clonotype comes from a man aged 25 to 40 in good health. The chain recombines TRBV9 with TRBJ1-1; D possibly corresponds to TRBD1 (6 bases). The sample was naive CD4+ T cells sorted from blood. Regarding subset: CD45RA+ positively selected. The CDR3 region is CASSVATGSTEAFF. In nucleotides, the CDR3 is TGTGCCAGCAGCGTCGCTACAGGGAGTACTGAAGCTTTCTTT.